Included here is one TCR beta chain sequence, with context. This CDR3 region has 15 residues. The germline gives CDR1 SGHAT, CDR2 FQNNGV. The junction had 7 bases not matched to a gene; V was cut back by 5 bases and J by 2 bases. Building the TCR beta libraries relied on iRepertoire HTBI primers, and CDR3 regions underwent Arm-PCR. TCRdb reanalysed the multiplex PCR reads using MiXCR and keeps one entry per CDR3 protein. This table has some 280,000 distinct CDR3 sequences, 20% to 25% appearing once. The sample comes from a study of regulatory T cells in long-lasting Graves disease. Time point denoted: persistent/refractory GD, antithyroid drugs over 5 years with positive TRAb. Scientists built the TCR library using RNA that was extracted from PBMCs.

This TCR was recovered from a female donor with Graves disease. The V and J genes are TRBV11-2 and TRBJ2-7; 9 nucleotides match TRBD2. The sequencing used peripheral blood mononuclear cells (PBMCs), collected when the disease was refractory, from a patient treated with antithyroid drugs. CDR3 loop: CASSPGSGSTYEQYF. The DNA for the CDR3 is TGTGCCAGCAGCCCCGGTAGCGGGAGTACCTACGAGCAGTACTTC. The variable domain in full, with the rest retrieved from reference TRBV11-2 and TRBJ2-7, is EAGVAQSPRYKIIEKRQSVAFWCNPISGHATLYWYQQILGQGPKLLIQFQNNGVVDDSQLPKDRFSAERLKGVDSTLKIQPAKLEDSAVYLCASSPGSGSTYEQYFGPGTRLTVT.